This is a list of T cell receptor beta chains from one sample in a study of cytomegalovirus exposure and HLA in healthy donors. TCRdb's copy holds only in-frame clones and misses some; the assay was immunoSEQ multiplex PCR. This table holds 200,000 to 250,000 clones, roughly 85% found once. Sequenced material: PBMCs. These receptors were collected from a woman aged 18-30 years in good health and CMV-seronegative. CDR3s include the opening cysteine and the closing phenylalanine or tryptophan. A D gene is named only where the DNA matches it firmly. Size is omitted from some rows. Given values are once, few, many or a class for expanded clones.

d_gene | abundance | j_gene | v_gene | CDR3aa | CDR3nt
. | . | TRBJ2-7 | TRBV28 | CASSRDTYEQYF | TGTGCCAGCAGTAGGGACACCTACGAGCAGTACTTC
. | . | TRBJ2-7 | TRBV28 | CASGRLEQYF | TGTGCCAGCGGAAGGTTAGAGCAGTACTTC
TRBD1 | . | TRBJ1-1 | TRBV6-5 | CASRMDRGRTEAFF | TGTGCCAGCAGGATGGACAGGGGGCGCACTGAAGCTTTCTTT
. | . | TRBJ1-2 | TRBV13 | CASSLGRWVSGYGYTF | TGTGCCAGCAGCTTAGGGAGGTGGGTCAGTGGCTATGGCTACACCTTC
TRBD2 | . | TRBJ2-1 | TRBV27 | CASRDPAGSSYNEQFF | TGTGCCAGCAGGGATCCAGCGGGAAGCTCCTACAATGAGCAGTTCTTC
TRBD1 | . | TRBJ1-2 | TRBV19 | CASSITGGDYGYTF | TGTGCCAGTAGTATAACAGGGGGAGACTATGGCTACACCTTC
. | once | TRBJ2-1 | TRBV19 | CASSTVRVGTLGNEQFF | TGTGCCAGTAGTACGGTCAGAGTCGGGACACTGGGTAATGAGCAGTTCTTC
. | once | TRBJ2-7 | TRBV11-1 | CASSLAGEQYF | TGTGCCAGCAGCTTAGCGGGCGAGCAGTACTTC
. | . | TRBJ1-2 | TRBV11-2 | CASNNLQGQSKGYTF | TGTGCCAGCAACAATTTACAGGGCCAGTCGAAAGGCTACACCTTC
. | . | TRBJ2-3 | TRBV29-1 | CSVHHGRDTQYF | TGCAGCGTTCACCATGGTCGGGATACGCAGTATTTT
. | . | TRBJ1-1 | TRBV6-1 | CASSEAANTEAFF | TGTGCCAGCAGTGAAGCGGCGAACACTGAAGCTTTCTTT
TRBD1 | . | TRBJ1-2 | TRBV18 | CASSPPRTGGGYTF | TGTGCCAGCTCACCACCCCGGACAGGGGGCGGCTACACCTTC
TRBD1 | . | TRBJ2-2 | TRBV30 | CAWSPGQGTGELFF | TGTGCCTGGTCGCCGGGACAGGGAACCGGGGAGCTGTTTTTT
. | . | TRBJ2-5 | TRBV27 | CASRTRRDRQETQYF | TGTGCCAGCAGGACCCGGAGGGACAGACAAGAGACCCAGTACTTC
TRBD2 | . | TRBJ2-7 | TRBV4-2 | CASSQTSGSTYEQYF | TGTGCCAGCAGCCAGACTAGCGGAAGCACCTACGAGCAGTACTTC
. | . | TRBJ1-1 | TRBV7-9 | CASSAPTRNTEAFF | TGTGCCAGCAGCGCTCCGACAAGGAACACTGAAGCTTTCTTT
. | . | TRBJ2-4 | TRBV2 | CAGYPGRQNIQYF | TGTGCCGGTTACCCGGGACGGCAAAACATTCAGTACTTC
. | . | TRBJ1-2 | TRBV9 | CASSVVEAYGYTF | TGTGCCAGCAGCGTAGTCGAGGCGTATGGCTACACCTTC
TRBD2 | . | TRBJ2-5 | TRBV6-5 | CASSLAGGYETQYF | TGTGCCAGCAGTCTAGCGGGGGGTTATGAGACCCAGTACTTC
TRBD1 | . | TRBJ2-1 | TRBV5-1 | CASSSDKGGAGYNEQFF | TGCGCCAGCAGCTCCGATAAAGGGGGCGCGGGCTACAATGAGCAGTTCTTC
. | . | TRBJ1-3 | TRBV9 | CASKADGGSGNTIYF | TGTGCCAGCAAGGCGGACGGAGGCTCTGGAAACACCATATATTTT
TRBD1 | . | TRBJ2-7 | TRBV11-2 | CASSSPLGQGAGEQYF | TGTGCCAGCAGCTCCCCCCTTGGACAGGGGGCCGGGGAGCAGTACTTC